The text below deals with one T cell receptor (beta chain). Its target is unknown. This sample was taken from a study of CXCR3-negative and CXCR3-positive naive CD8 T cells. Study details: With about 1.5 +/- 0.3 million reads per library, the TRB reads numbered about 150 million in total. Notes on the study in general: Naive cells positive for CXCR3 carried more hydrophobic TRB CDR3s than CXCR3-negative ones.

TRB cDNA libraries were made by UMI-labeled 5' RACE. TCRdb reanalyzed the 5' RACE reads, giving one entry per CDR3 protein sequence and no DNA. Its clone listing holds about 130,000 distinct CDR3 sequences. The germline CDR1 and CDR2 sequences are SGHVS and FNYEAQ. The CDR3 sequence is 16 residues long. The material sequenced was naive CXCR3+ CD8+ T cells from blood. Documented subset: CD45RO-CCR7+CD27+CD95- naive CD8+ T cells expressing CXCR3 (TNR3+). The clonotype originates from a human donor in good health. Some clones in this sample may be carry-over from other donors' samples. This chain joins TRBV7-6 and TRBJ2-7; TCRdb reports TRBD1, a call that lacks DNA to check it against. CDR3 residues: CASSSGRQEFTYEQYF.